The T cell receptor (beta chain) described here comes from a study of T cell responses to AZD1222 COVID-19 vaccine. Across the study: Pooled together were second doses at about 4 or about 12 weeks.

Assay used: immunoSEQ multiplex PCR; TCRdb lists only in-frame clones, some missing. This sample carries about 160,000 clones, roughly nine tenths of them seen once, and the ten largest clones take around 6.9%. Concerning this clone: The antigen is unknown.

The germline V gene has CDR1 SGHRS and CDR2 YFSETQ. V lost 4 bases, J lost 4 bases, and 8 bases stayed unmatched. The CDR3 has 15 amino acids. Points from the study as a whole: Clonal diversity may have been underestimated in mostly white British donors. Spike-specific TCR breadth and depth went up after people got two AZD1222 doses.

The sample here was peripheral blood, taken on day 0 of AZD1222 vaccination. The chain joins TRBV5-1 to TRBJ1-1, with 9 bases identical to TRBD1. The sequence was obtained from an adult in good health. The CDR3 coding sequence is TGCGCCAGCAGCGTTTACAGGGGGCGCGGCACTGAAGCTTTCTTT. Its translation: CASSVYRGRGTEAFF.